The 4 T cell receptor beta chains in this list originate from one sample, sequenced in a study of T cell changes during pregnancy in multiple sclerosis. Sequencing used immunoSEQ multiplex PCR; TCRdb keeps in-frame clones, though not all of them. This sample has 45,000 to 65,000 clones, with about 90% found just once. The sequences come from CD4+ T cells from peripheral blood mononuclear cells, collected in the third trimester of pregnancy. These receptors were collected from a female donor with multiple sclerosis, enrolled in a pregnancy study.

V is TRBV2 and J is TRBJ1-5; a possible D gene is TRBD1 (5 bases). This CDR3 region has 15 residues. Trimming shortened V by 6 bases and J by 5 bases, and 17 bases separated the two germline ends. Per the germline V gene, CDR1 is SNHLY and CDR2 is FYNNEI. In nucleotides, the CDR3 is TGTGCCAGCAGGATCGACAGTTTTCGGGATCAGCCCCAGCATTTT. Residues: CASRIDSFRDQPQHF.

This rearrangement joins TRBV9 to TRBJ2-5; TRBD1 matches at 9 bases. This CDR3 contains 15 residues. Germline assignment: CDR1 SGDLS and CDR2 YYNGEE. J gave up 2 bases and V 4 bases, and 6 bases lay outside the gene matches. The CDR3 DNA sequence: TGTGCCAGCAGCCGGACCGGGACAGGGCAAGAGACCCAGTACTTC. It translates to CASSRTGTGQETQYF. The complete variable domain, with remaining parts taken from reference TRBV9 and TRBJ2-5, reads DSGVTQTPKHLITATGQRVTLRCSPRSGDLSVYWYQQSLDQGLQFLIQYYNGEERAKGNILERFSAQQFPDLHSELNLSSLELGDSALYFCASSRTGTGQETQYFGPGTRLLVL.

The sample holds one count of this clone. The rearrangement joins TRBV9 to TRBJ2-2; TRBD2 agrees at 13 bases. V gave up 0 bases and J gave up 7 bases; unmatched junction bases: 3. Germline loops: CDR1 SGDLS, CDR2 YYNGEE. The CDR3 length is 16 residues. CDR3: CASSVGTSGGGGELFF. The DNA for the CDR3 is TGTGCCAGCAGCGTAGGGACTAGCGGGGGCGGCGGGGAGCTGTTTTTT.

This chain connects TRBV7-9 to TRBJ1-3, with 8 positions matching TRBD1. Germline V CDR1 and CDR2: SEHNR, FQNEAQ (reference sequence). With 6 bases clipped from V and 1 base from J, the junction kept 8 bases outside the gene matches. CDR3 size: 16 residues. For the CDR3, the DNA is TGTGCCAGCAGTTCGTTCAGGGGGCCATCTGGAAACACCATATATTTT. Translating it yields CASSSFRGPSGNTIYF.